The 5 T cell receptor beta chains below all came from one sample that was sequenced in a study of blood T cells in healthy people across ages. Together with a sample-barcoded 5' primer, a J-beta primer mix was included in a second PCR lasting about 6 to 11 cycles. TCRdb independently ran MiXCR on the 5' RACE reads; one entry per CDR3 protein. This table has 380,000 or so distinct CDR3 sequences, approximately 47% appearing once. The source material was blood. The receptors shown here come from a man between 60 and 75 years old in good health.

This clonotype was observed a single time. A read error may produce the germline difference seen at one junction end. This sequence joins TRBV28 and TRBJ2-5; 7 bases match TRBD2. The CDR3 loop spans 13 amino acids. Germline loops: CDR1 MDHEN, CDR2 SYDVKM. The CDR3 is CTSSLGGQETQYF. The CDR3 nucleotides are TGTACCAGCAGTTTGGGGGGGCAAGAGACCCAGTACTTC.

This chain links TRBV6-6 with TRBJ2-4, with D perhaps matching TRBD1 (5 bases). The closer fit of TRBJ2-7 to the DNA end suggests the J call may be wrong. The CDR3 loop spans 15 amino acids. Germline V gives CDR1 MNHNY, CDR2 SVGAGI (reference sequence). The CDR3 reads CASSSGDSPRYEQYF. As DNA, the CDR3 is TGTGCCAGCAGCTCTGGCGACAGTCCTCGTTACGAGCAGTACTTC.

The gene calls are TRBV6-2 or TRBV6-3 and TRBJ2-7, with D possibly being TRBD1 (6 bases). V shed 6 bases and J shed 0 bases, with 15 bases lying between them. Germline values: CDR1 MNHEY, CDR2 SVGEGT. CDR3 length: 15 residues. Written as DNA, the CDR3 is TGTGCCAGCAGCCCAGCCGAGGGGGTCTCCTACGAGCAGTACTTC. This gives the protein CASSPAEGVSYEQYF.

There are many counts of this clonotype. This sequence joins TRBV2 and TRBJ2-7; 14 bases are shared with TRBD2. CDR3 length: 18 residues. V lost 5 bases to trimming and J lost 5 bases; unmatched junction nucleotides: 14. Germline-derived CDR1 and CDR2 are SNHLY and FYNNEI. The CDR3 DNA reads as TGTGCCAGCAGTATGCCGACTAGCGGGAGGGGCCGGGTCAACGAGCAGTACTTC. Translation gives CASSMPTSGRGRVNEQYF.

This clonotype has just one count. The J gene is TRBJ2-7, the V gene TRBV20-1; TRBD2 aligns across 7 bases. Germline CDR1 reads DFQATT; CDR2 reads SNEGSKA (reference sequence). CDR3 length: 12 residues. V lost 6 bases, J lost 3 bases, and 5 bases stayed unmatched. The CDR3 is CSAAGPRYEQYF. CDR3 nucleotides: TGCAGTGCAGCGGGACCCCGCTACGAGCAGTACTTC.